This T cell receptor beta chain comes out of a study of T cell responses to AZD1222 COVID-19 vaccine. Per the germline V gene, CDR1 is KGHDR and CDR2 is SFDVKD. This CDR3 has 12 residues. V gave up 0 bases and J gave up 5 bases, with 3 bases separating them. The study, taken as a whole, reports: Just a handful of AZD1222 recipients were seropositive at baseline. The donors showed a predominance of white British ancestry and of females, with possible underestimation of clonal diversity. Spike-specific TCR breadth and depth rose after two AZD1222 doses. None of the repertoires were sampled until the peak T cell response had passed.

Details on this clone: Its antigen is not identified.

Produced via immunoSEQ multiplex PCR; TCRdb's table is partial and in-frame only. In the table there are about 200,000 clones, around nine tenths of which are singletons. The input for sequencing was peripheral blood, taken 28 days after the second dose of the MenACWY control vaccine. The chain links TRBV24-1 to TRBJ1-2; D gene uncertain. The clonotype comes from an adult who received the MenACWY meningococcal vaccine as a control. In DNA form, the CDR3 reads TGTGCCACCAGTGATTTGGGGTATGGCTACACCTTC. Its translation: CATSDLGYGYTF.